The rows below give T cell receptor beta chains drawn from one sample of a study of blood T cell repertoires in COVID-19. Libraries were prepared by immunoSEQ multiplex PCR; TCRdb keeps only in-frame clonotypes and omits some of them. The sample has 200,000 or so clones, roughly 90% seen once. The sequenced sample consisted of peripheral blood. These receptors came from a woman between 45 and 65 years old with acute or convalescent COVID-19. Each CDR3 is given with its conserved first and last residue. Fields, in order: J gene, D gene, V gene, CDR3 protein, CDR3 DNA. A D gene is named only where the DNA matches it firmly.

j_call: TRBJ1-1
d_call: TRBD1
v_call: TRBV6-2/TRBV6-3
cdr3_aa: CASSKDRVSAFF
cdr3_nt: TGTGCCAGCAGCAAAGACAGGGTGTCGGCTTTCTTT

j_call: TRBJ2-7
d_call: TRBD1
v_call: TRBV11-2
cdr3_aa: CASAGGSYEQYF
cdr3_nt: TGTGCCAGCGCAGGGGGCTCCTACGAGCAGTACTTC

j_call: TRBJ2-7
d_call: -
v_call: TRBV9
cdr3_aa: CASSVTSSPSYEQYF
cdr3_nt: TGTGCCAGCAGCGTTACTAGCTCGCCTTCTTATGAACAGTACTTC

j_call: TRBJ1-1
d_call: -
v_call: TRBV5-1
cdr3_aa: CASSWRDFSTEAFF
cdr3_nt: TGCGCCAGCAGCTGGAGGGACTTCAGCACTGAAGCTTTCTTT

j_call: TRBJ1-1
d_call: -
v_call: TRBV14
cdr3_aa: CASSQLSGNTEAFF
cdr3_nt: TGTGCCAGCAGCCAACTTTCGGGGAACACTGAAGCTTTCTTT

j_call: TRBJ2-1
d_call: TRBD2
v_call: TRBV9
cdr3_aa: CASSVGTGLGNNEQFF
cdr3_nt: TGTGCCAGCAGCGTAGGAACAGGACTAGGGAACAATGAGCAGTTCTTC

j_call: TRBJ2-3
d_call: TRBD2
v_call: TRBV30
cdr3_aa: CAWSYGAGATDTQYF
cdr3_nt: TGTGCCTGGAGTTATGGAGCGGGAGCCACAGATACGCAGTATTTT

j_call: TRBJ2-6
d_call: TRBD2
v_call: TRBV29-1
cdr3_aa: CSVVLSLAGVGANVLTF
cdr3_nt: TGCAGCGTTGTATTGTCTCTAGCGGGAGTTGGGGCCAACGTCCTGACTTTC

j_call: TRBJ2-2
d_call: TRBD2
v_call: TRBV6-6
cdr3_aa: CASSSQREKTGELFF
cdr3_nt: TGTGCCAGCAGTTCCCAGCGGGAGAAAACCGGGGAGCTGTTTTTT

j_call: TRBJ2-1
d_call: -
v_call: TRBV5-6
cdr3_aa: CASRKGSSYNEQFF
cdr3_nt: TGTGCCAGCAGGAAGGGGTCTTCCTACAATGAGCAGTTCTTC

j_call: TRBJ1-5
d_call: TRBD1
v_call: TRBV10-2
cdr3_aa: CASSGQADGPQHF
cdr3_nt: TGCGCCAGCTCAGGACAGGCTGATGGGCCCCAGCATTTT

j_call: TRBJ2-3
d_call: -
v_call: TRBV7-2
cdr3_aa: CASSLFRGPDTQYF
cdr3_nt: TGTGCCAGCAGCTTATTCCGGGGTCCAGATACGCAGTATTTT

j_call: TRBJ2-5
d_call: TRBD2
v_call: TRBV7-2
cdr3_aa: CASSTSLGLAFETQYF
cdr3_nt: TGTGCCAGCAGCACTTCCCTAGGACTAGCGTTCGAGACCCAGTACTTC

j_call: TRBJ2-7
d_call: -
v_call: TRBV2
cdr3_aa: CASRWAYEQYF
cdr3_nt: TGTGCCAGCCGTTGGGCGTACGAGCAGTACTTC

j_call: TRBJ2-1
d_call: TRBD2
v_call: TRBV6-5
cdr3_aa: CASRHTSGGYNEQFF
cdr3_nt: TGTGCCAGCAGACACACTAGCGGGGGTTACAATGAGCAGTTCTTC